Shown below are 19 T cell receptor beta chains from a single sample sequenced in a study of blood T cell repertoires in COVID-19. The method was immunoSEQ multiplex PCR; TCRdb's version includes in-frame clones alone and lacks a portion of them. Of more than 200,000 clones listed, about nine tenths are singletons. Sequenced material: PBMCs or T cells enriched from blood (not recorded which). The receptor set was obtained from a man aged 40-49 years who had recovered from COVID-19.

The table lists this clone with a few counts. This chain joins TRBV2 and TRBJ1-6; D possibly corresponds to TRBD1 (6 bases). Germline CDR1 and CDR2: SNHLY and FYNNEI. The CDR3 contains 14 residues. V lost 4 bases, J lost 10 bases, and 14 bases lay in between. CDR3 nucleotides: TGTGCCAGCAGTGTTGACCGGGGACAATCACCCCTCCACTTT. Its translation is CASSVDRGQSPLHF. The full variable domain, completed using reference TRBV2 and TRBJ1-6, is EPEVTQTPSHQVTQMGQEVILRCVPISNHLYFYWYRQILGQKVEFLVSFYNNEISEKSEIFDDQFSVERPDGSNFTLKIRSTKLEDSAMYFCASSVDRGQSPLHFGNGTRLTVT.

V gene TRBV2 combines with J gene TRBJ1-1; 9 positions agree with TRBD1. The CDR3 is made up of 15 amino acids. CDR1 is SNHLY, CDR2 FYNNEI, per germline. Trimming took 7 bases from V and 1 from J; bases not matched to a gene: 7. The CDR3 coding sequence is TGTGCCAGCACGGGACAGGGCGGAGGGAACACTGAAGCTTTCTTT. Protein product: CASTGQGGGNTEAFF.

The chain couples TRBV27 to TRBJ2-2; 8 bases are a match to TRBD1. The CDR3 sequence is 16 residues long. V lost 6 bases to trimming and J lost 4 bases; unmatched junction nucleotides: 10. CDR1 is MNHEY and CDR2 is SMNVEV in the germline V gene (reference sequence). The CDR3 reads CASSDTDRDVTGELFF. The CDR3 DNA sequence: TGTGCCAGCAGCGATACGGACAGGGATGTCACCGGGGAGCTGTTTTTT.

This clone has only a few counts. V is TRBV11-1 and J is TRBJ1-1, with 8 nucleotides matching TRBD1. Germline CDR1 is SGHAT and CDR2 is FQDESV (reference sequence). This CDR3 spans 16 amino acids. The V segment lost 8 bases and the J segment 0 bases; nucleotides outside the gene matches: 11. In DNA, the CDR3 is TGTGCCAGCGGCGAGGACAGGGCCGCGATGAACACTGAAGCTTTCTTT. Its translation: CASGEDRAAMNTEAFF.

The chain has TRBV4-1 and TRBJ1-2; TRBD1 matches 9 bases. The CDR3 is 16 residues long. Trimming removed 3 bases from V and 4 bases from J; junction bases left unmatched: 9. Looked up from germline, CDR1 is MGHRA and CDR2 is YSYEKL. In nucleotides, the CDR3 is TGCGCCAGCAGCCAGGAACGGACAGGGGCGACCTATGGCTACACCTTC. Encoded protein: CASSQERTGATYGYTF.

V usage is TRBV4-2 and J usage is TRBJ2-7; D possibly corresponds to TRBD1 (5 bases). CDR3 length: 14 residues. Germline values: CDR1 LGHNA, CDR2 YNFKEQ. The germline V and J ends were trimmed by 5 bases and 2 bases, with 13 bases remaining between them. The CDR3 DNA reads as TGTGCCAGCAGCAACAGGCAGGGCGCCTACGAGCAGTACTTC. This sequence encodes CASSNRQGAYEQYF.

The chain is built from TRBV21-1 and TRBJ1-1. TRBV21-1 is designated a pseudogene. The CDR3 totals 15 residues. CDR3 in DNA: TGTGCCAGCACCCCTTTTGGAGGGGAGGACACTGAAGCTTTCTTT. It yields the protein CASTPFGGEDTEAFF.

This chain uses TRBV5-6 with TRBJ1-3; 11 bases line up with TRBD1. CDR3 length equals 18 residues. V trimming: 0 bases; J trimming: 0 bases; junction bases outside the gene matches: 5. Germline V lookup: CDR1 SGHDT, CDR2 YYEEEE. The CDR3 here is CASSLDRTGGFSGNTIYF. The CDR3 nucleotides read TGTGCCAGCAGCTTGGATAGGACAGGGGGCTTCTCTGGAAACACCATATATTTT.

This clone was counted only a few times. The CDR3 DNA sequence: TGTGCCAGCAGCCAAGCTAGCGGGGGCCTCTACGAGCAGTACTTC. This codes for CASSQASGGLYEQYF. The rearrangement uses TRBV4-2 and TRBJ2-7; 10 bases agree with TRBD2. J lost 3 bases, V lost 1 base, and 3 bases had no gene match. The CDR3 extends over 15 amino acids. Germline V lookup: CDR1 LGHNA, CDR2 YNFKEQ.

Concerning this clone itself: A junction end diverges from the germline sequence, so it may reflect a read error. This chain uses TRBV6-1 with TRBJ2-7, with a possible D match to TRBD1 (5 bases). The V gene's germline CDR1 is MNHNS and CDR2 SASEGT. This CDR3 has 14 amino acids. CDR3 nucleotide sequence: TGTGCCAGCAGGGAAGACAGAAAGCCCTACGAGCAGTACTTC. It encodes CASREDRKPYEQYF.

The chain carries TRBV29-1 and TRBJ1-2; 9 bases align to TRBD1. CDR3 length equals 13 residues. The V gene end was trimmed by 3 bases and the J gene end by 6 bases; junction bases not matched to a gene: 5. Germline values: CDR1 SQVTM, CDR2 ANQGSEA. CDR3 sequence: CSVDGQGYNGYTF. CDR3 in DNA: TGCAGCGTTGATGGACAGGGGTACAATGGCTACACCTTC.

The chain joins TRBV5-4 to TRBJ2-7; 10 bases match TRBD1. In germline, CDR1 is SGHNT, CDR2 YYREEE (reference sequence). The CDR3 has 14 residues. V dropped 5 bases and J dropped 3; count of bases not matched to a gene: 5. The CDR3 DNA sequence: TGTGCCAGCAGAAAGACAGGGGGCGACTACGAGCAGTACTTC. Its translation is CASRKTGGDYEQYF.

The rearrangement joins TRBV29-1 to TRBJ1-4; the D is unclear. The CDR3 runs to 13 residues. Germline CDR1 reads SQVTM; CDR2 reads ANQGSEA. The ends were cut back, 6 bases at V and 4 bases at J, with 12 bases in the middle. The CDR3 spells CSVKGGHNEKLFF. The CDR3 DNA is TGCAGCGTCAAGGGCGGGCATAATGAAAAACTGTTTTTT. The variable domain in full, with the rest retrieved from reference TRBV29-1 and TRBJ1-4, is SAVISQKPSRDICQRGTSLTIQCQVDSQVTMMFWYRQQPGQSLTLIATANQGSEATYESGFVIDKFPISRPNLTFSTLTVSNMSPEDSSIYLCSVKGGHNEKLFFGSGTQLSVL.

V gene TRBV9 combines with J gene TRBJ1-2; 8 nucleotides align to TRBD1. CDR1 and CDR2 (germline): SGDLS, YYNGEE. The V segment lost 3 bases and the J segment 3 bases; nucleotides outside the gene matches: 16. The CDR3 totals 18 residues. CDR3 sequence reads: CASSERLGWQGAYYGYTF. DNA for the CDR3: TGTGCCAGCAGCGAGAGGTTGGGTTGGCAGGGGGCTTACTATGGCTACACCTTC.

This chain connects TRBV5-4 to TRBJ2-3, with TRBD2 as a possible D gene (6 bases). Per the germline V gene, CDR1 is SGHNT and CDR2 is YYREEE (reference sequence). The CDR3 length is 16 residues. The germline V and J ends were trimmed by 0 bases and 2 bases, with 13 bases remaining between them. This chain's CDR3 is CASSLGRAGPTDTQYF. The DNA of the CDR3 is TGTGCCAGCAGCTTGGGTAGGGCGGGGCCCACAGATACGCAGTATTTT.

The chain recombines TRBV30 with TRBJ1-2; D not certain. The CDR3 sequence is 12 residues long. CDR1 and CDR2 from the germline V gene are GTSNPN and SVGIG (reference sequence). Deletions cut 0 bases from V and 9 bases from J, with 11 bases between. CDR3 amino acids: CAWSVPPNSYTF. The CDR3 nucleotides are TGTGCCTGGAGTGTACCCCCTAATAGCTACACCTTC.

This clone has just a few counts. The CDR3: CASSPYRWPQNTEAFF. As DNA, the CDR3 is TGTGCCAGCAGTCCCTACAGGTGGCCCCAGAACACTGAAGCTTTCTTT. The chain employs TRBV25-1 and TRBJ1-1; weak D call: TRBD1 (5 bases). Between the trimmed V and J ends, which lost 5 bases and 1 base, there was a span of 17 bases. The CDR3 runs 16 residues. Germline assignment: CDR1 MGHDK and CDR2 SYGVNS.

The gene calls are TRBV6-1 and TRBJ1-2, with 8 bases identical to TRBD1. The CDR3 covers 15 residues. The V gene's germline CDR1 is MNHNS and CDR2 SASEGT. V was clipped by 2 bases and J by 4 bases; unmatched bases: 6. DNA of the CDR3: TGTGCCAGCAGTGAACAGGGGGCATGGAGCTATGGCTACACCTTC. Residues: CASSEQGAWSYGYTF.

The chain has TRBV5-6 and TRBJ2-2; unclear D gene. This CDR3 contains 14 residues. Germline CDR1 is SGHDT and CDR2 is YYEEEE. With 3 bases removed from V and 4 bases from J, the gap between germline ends came to 10 bases. The CDR3 sequence is CASSSLQFTGELFF. CDR3 nucleotide sequence: TGTGCCAGCAGCTCATTACAGTTCACCGGGGAGCTGTTTTTT.